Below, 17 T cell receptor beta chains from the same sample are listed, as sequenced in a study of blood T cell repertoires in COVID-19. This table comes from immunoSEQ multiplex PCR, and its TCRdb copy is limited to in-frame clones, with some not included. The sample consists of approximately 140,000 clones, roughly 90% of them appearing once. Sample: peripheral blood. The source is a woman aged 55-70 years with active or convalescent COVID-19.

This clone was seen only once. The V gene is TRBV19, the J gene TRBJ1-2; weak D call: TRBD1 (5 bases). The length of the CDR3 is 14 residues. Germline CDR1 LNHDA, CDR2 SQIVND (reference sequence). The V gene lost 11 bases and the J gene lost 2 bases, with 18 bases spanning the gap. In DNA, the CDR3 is TGTGCCTCGGGGGGATTTGTCCTAAACTATGGCTACACCTTC. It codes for CASGGFVLNYGYTF.

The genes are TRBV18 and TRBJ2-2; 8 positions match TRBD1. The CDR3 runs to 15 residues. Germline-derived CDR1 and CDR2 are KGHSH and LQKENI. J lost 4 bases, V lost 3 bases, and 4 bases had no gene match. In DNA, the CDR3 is TGTGCCAGCTCACCCATGACAGGGGTCACCGGGGAGCTGTTTTTT. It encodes CASSPMTGVTGELFF.

CDR3 residues: CASSPRVGGNEQFF. The CDR3 nucleotides are TGTGCCAGCTCACCACGGGTAGGGGGCAATGAGCAGTTCTTC. The J gene is TRBJ2-1, the V gene TRBV18; possible D gene TRBD1, 6 bases. CDR3 length: 14 amino acids. V lost 1 base to trimming and J lost 6 bases, with 10 bases between them. Germline values: CDR1 KGHSH, CDR2 LQKENI.

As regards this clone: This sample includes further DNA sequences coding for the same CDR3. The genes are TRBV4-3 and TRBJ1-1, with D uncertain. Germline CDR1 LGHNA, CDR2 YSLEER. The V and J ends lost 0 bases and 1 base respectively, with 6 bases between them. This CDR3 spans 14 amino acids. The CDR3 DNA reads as TGCGCCAGCAGCCAAGAACGGGGGAACACTGAAGCTTTCTTT. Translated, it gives CASSQERGNTEAFF.

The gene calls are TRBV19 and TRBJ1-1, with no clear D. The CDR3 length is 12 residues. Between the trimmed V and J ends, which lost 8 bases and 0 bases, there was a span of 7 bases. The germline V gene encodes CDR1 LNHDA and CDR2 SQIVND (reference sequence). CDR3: CASFSLNTEAFF. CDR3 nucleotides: TGTGCCAGTTTTAGCCTGAACACTGAAGCTTTCTTT.

As DNA, the CDR3 is TGTGCCAGCAGTTCCTTCAGGGAAAAACTGTTTTTT. This encodes CASSSFREKLFF. V and J are TRBV25-1 and TRBJ1-4, with no clear D. From germline, CDR1 is MGHDK and CDR2 SYGVNS. This CDR3 has 12 amino acids. V was clipped by 5 bases and J by 8 bases, with 9 bases between them.

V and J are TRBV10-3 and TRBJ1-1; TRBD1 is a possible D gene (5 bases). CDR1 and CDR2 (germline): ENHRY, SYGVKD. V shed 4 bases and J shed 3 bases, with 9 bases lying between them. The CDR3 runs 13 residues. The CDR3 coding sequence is TGTGCCATCAGTGGATCAGGGTACACTGAAGCTTTCTTT. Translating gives CAISGSGYTEAFF.

The chain's CDR3 is CASSLAFGLDYNEQFF. For the CDR3, the DNA is TGTGCCAGCAGCTTGGCCTTCGGACTGGATTACAATGAGCAGTTCTTC. The chain uses TRBV5-5 and TRBJ2-1, with D possibly matching TRBD2 (5 bases). The CDR3 contains 16 residues. CDR1 and CDR2 from the germline V gene are SGHKS and YYEKEE (reference sequence). Between the trimmed V and J ends, which lost 0 bases and 4 bases, there was a span of 14 bases.

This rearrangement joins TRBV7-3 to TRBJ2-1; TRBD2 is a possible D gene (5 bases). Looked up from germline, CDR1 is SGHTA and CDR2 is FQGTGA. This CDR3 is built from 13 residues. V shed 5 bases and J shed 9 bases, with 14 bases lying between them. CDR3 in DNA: TGTGCCAGCAGCCGGGATTCAATGGGTGAGCAGTTCTTC. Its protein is CASSRDSMGEQFF.

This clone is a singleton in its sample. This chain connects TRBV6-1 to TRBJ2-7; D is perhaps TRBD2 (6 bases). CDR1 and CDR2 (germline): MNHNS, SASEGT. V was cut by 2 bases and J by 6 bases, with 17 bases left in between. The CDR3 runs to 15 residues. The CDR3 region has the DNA TGTGCCAGCAGTGAAACGTATGAAAGGGGAGGCGAGCAGTACTTC. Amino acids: CASSETYERGGEQYF.

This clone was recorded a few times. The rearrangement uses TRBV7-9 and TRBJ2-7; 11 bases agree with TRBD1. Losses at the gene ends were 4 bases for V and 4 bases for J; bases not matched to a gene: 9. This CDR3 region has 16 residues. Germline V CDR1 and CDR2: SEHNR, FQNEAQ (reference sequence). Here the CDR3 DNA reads TGTGCCAGCAGCTCAGGGCCCGGGACAGGGGGATACGAGCAGTACTTC. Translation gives CASSSGPGTGGYEQYF. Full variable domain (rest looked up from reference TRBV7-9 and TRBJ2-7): DTGVSQNPRHKITKRGQNVTFRCDPISEHNRLYWYRQTLGQGPEFLTYFQNEAQLEKSRLLSDRFSAERPKGSFSTLEIQRTEQGDSAMYLCASSSGPGTGGYEQYFGPGTRLTVT.

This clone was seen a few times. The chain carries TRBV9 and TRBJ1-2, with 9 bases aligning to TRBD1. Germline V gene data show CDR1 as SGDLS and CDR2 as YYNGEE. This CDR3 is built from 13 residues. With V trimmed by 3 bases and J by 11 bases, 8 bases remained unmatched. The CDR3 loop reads CASSETGGGRYTF. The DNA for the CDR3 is TGTGCCAGCAGCGAAACAGGGGGCGGTCGGTACACCTTC.

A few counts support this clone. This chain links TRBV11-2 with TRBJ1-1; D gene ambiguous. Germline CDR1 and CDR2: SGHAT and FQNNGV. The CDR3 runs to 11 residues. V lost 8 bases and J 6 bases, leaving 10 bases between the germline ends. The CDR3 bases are TGTGCCAGCGGCTCCCAGTCTGAAGCTTTCTTT. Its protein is CASGSQSEAFF.

The CDR3 region has the DNA TGTGCCAGCAGCGCGCAGGGAAATGAAGCTTTCTTT. It encodes CASSAQGNEAFF. This sequence joins TRBV9 and TRBJ1-1; TRBD1 is a possible D gene (5 bases). The length of the CDR3 is 12 residues. V was shortened by 3 bases and J by 7 bases, with 10 bases between the two germline ends. The germline V gene has CDR1 SGDLS and CDR2 YYNGEE.

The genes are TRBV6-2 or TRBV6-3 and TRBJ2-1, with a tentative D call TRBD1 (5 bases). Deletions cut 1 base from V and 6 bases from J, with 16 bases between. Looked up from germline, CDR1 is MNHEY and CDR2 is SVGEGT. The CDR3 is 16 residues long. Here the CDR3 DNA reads TGTGCCAGCAGTTACTACCTGCAGGGTAGCCGCAATGAGCAGTTCTTC. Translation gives CASSYYLQGSRNEQFF.

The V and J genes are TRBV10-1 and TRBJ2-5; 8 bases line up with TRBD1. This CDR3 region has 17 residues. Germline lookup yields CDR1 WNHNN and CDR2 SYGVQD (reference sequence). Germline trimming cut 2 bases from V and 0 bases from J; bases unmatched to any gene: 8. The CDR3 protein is CASSEGPGQAYQETQYF. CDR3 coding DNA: TGCGCCAGCAGTGAGGGACCGGGACAGGCGTACCAAGAGACCCAGTACTTC.

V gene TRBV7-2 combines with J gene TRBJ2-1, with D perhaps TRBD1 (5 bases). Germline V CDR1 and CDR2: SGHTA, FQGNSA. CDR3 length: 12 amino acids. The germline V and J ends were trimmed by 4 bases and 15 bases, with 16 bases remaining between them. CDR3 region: CASSSDTELLFF. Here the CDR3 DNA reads TGTGCCAGCAGCTCGGACACCGAGCTTCTGTTCTTC.